The clone carrying this TCR beta chain is labeled as medium-sized (0.01 to 0.1%). This record comes from a study of low-dose radiotherapy and immunotherapy resistance in tumors. CDR3 length: 17 amino acids. Trimming shortened V by 0 bases and J by 5 bases, and 19 bases separated the two germline ends. Germline V lookup: CDR1 MNHEY, CDR2 SVGEGT. Time point denoted: after trial treatment. Treatment defined: LDRT plus nivolumab, ipilimumab, low-dose cyclophosphamide and aspirin (RACIN trial). Alpha and beta chains were covered, as first-strand cDNA relied on TRAV- and TRBV-specific primers. With a constant-region primer and a V-primer adapter, TCRs were subjected to about 20 PCR cycles of amplification. MiXCR was run by TCRdb on the reads, yielding one entry per CDR3 protein. The sample lists about 30,000 distinct CDR3 sequences; under 55% were seen once.

The sequence came from a male donor with gallbladder cancer. The chain joins TRBV6-2 or TRBV6-3 to TRBJ1-1, with D possibly being TRBD1 (5 bases). The sample was PBMCs, taken after low-dose radiotherapy plus immunotherapy. The CDR3 DNA reads as TGTGCCAGCAGTTACTCGAGCGGTTTGGGGGATAGGACTGAAGCTTTCTTT. Translated: CASSYSSGLGDRTEAFF.